The 12 T cell receptor beta chains below were found in one sample sequenced in a study of blood T cell repertoires in COVID-19. Profiling relied on immunoSEQ multiplex PCR, and the TCRdb table lists in-frame clones only, not all of them. This table holds 170,000 or so clones, about 86% found once. The sequencing sample was made of peripheral blood. Every receptor here comes from a woman aged 65 to 85 with COVID-19, enrolled during active disease.

The V and J genes are TRBV7-8 and TRBJ2-7; D is ambiguous. The CDR3 spans 12 residues. V lost 5 bases and J 3 bases, leaving 8 bases between the germline ends. Germline V gene lookup returns CDR1 SGHVS and CDR2 FQNEAQ. Here the CDR3 DNA reads TGTGCCAGCAGCCAATCCTTCTACGAGCAGTACTTC. It encodes CASSQSFYEQYF.

The rearrangement links TRBV28 to TRBJ1-2, with a weak D call TRBD1 (5 bases). Looked up from germline, CDR1 is MDHEN and CDR2 is SYDVKM. This CDR3 is built from 14 residues. The V end lost 3 bases, the J end lost 3 bases, and 11 bases lay between the germline ends. CDR3 nucleotides: TGTGCCAGCAGTTTGGGGGGAGACTACTATGGCTACACCTTC. This sequence encodes CASSLGGDYYGYTF.

The CDR3 here is CASSQDAEREFEQYF. In DNA, the CDR3 is TGCGCCAGCAGCCAAGATGCGGAGCGGGAGTTTGAGCAGTACTTC. The chain links TRBV4-3 to TRBJ2-7, with 8 bases lining up with TRBD2. The CDR3 covers 15 residues. Germline trimming cut 0 bases from V and 7 bases from J; bases unmatched to any gene: 8. Germline-derived CDR1 and CDR2 are LGHNA and YSLEER.

The chain carries TRBV28 and TRBJ2-1, with TRBD2 matching over 10 bases. The length of the CDR3 is 15 residues. Trimming at V came to 5 bases and at J to 7 bases, leaving 8 bases not matched to a gene. Per the germline V gene, CDR1 is MDHEN and CDR2 is SYDVKM. The CDR3 region has the DNA TGTGCCAGCAGTCCAGCGGGAGGGCCAGTTAATGAGCAGTTCTTC. It translates to CASSPAGGPVNEQFF.

This sequence joins TRBV3-1 (or the pseudogene TRBV3-2) and TRBJ2-2, with 7 bases that match TRBD1. CDR3 length: 16 residues. Germline V gene sequence: CDR1 LGHDT, CDR2 YNNKEL (reference sequence). The V and J ends lost 1 base and 1 base, in that order; junction bases with no gene match: 3. In DNA form, the CDR3 reads TGTGCCAGCAGCCAAGGAGGGACAGTGAACACCGGGGAGCTGTTTTTT. Translated, it gives CASSQGGTVNTGELFF.

This clone occurred a few times. V is TRBV2 and J is TRBJ2-7; D gene uncertain. V lost 10 bases and J 4 bases, leaving 11 bases between the germline ends. The CDR3 has 11 amino acids. Looked up from germline, CDR1 is SNHLY and CDR2 is FYNNEI. This chain's CDR3 is CAIKEQYEQYF. The CDR3 DNA is TGTGCCATTAAGGAGCAATACGAGCAGTACTTC.

This chain connects TRBV4-1 to TRBJ2-2, with a weak D call TRBD1 (6 bases). Trimming shortened V by 6 bases and J by 5 bases, and 22 bases separated the two germline ends. CDR3 size: 17 residues. CDR1 is MGHRA and CDR2 is YSYEKL in the germline V gene. In DNA, the CDR3 is TGCGCCAGCAGGAAGAGTATATTCACAGGGACGACCGGGGAGCTGTTTTTT. Protein product: CASRKSIFTGTTGELFF.

The table lists this clone with a few counts. CDR3 in amino acids: CAISELAGSGEQYF. DNA of the CDR3: TGTGCCATCAGTGAACTAGCGGGTTCGGGGGAGCAGTACTTC. The rearrangement links TRBV10-3 to TRBJ2-7; 9 bases line up with TRBD2. This CDR3 contains 14 residues. J was trimmed by 7 bases and V by 3 bases; bases with no gene match: 7. Germline values: CDR1 ENHRY, CDR2 SYGVKD.

The gene calls are TRBV7-2 and TRBJ1-5, with TRBD1 matching over 8 bases. The CDR3 length is 15 residues. Trimming at V came to 3 bases and at J to 4 bases, leaving 5 bases not matched to a gene. Germline-derived CDR1 and CDR2 are SGHTA and FQGNSA. The CDR3 spells CASSLDDRGNQPQHF. CDR3 DNA sequence: TGTGCCAGCAGCTTGGATGACAGGGGAAATCAGCCCCAGCATTTT.

The rearrangement joins TRBV5-6 to TRBJ1-1, with D hard to call. This CDR3 is built from 13 residues. Germline loops: CDR1 SGHDT, CDR2 YYEEEE. V was cut by 3 bases and J by 2 bases, with 8 bases left in between. This chain's CDR3 is CASSSGVNTEAFF. In DNA, the CDR3 is TGTGCCAGCAGCTCCGGGGTTAACACTGAAGCTTTCTTT.

A note on this clone: The junction shows a germline mismatch at one end, possibly a read error. This chain links TRBV29-1 with TRBJ1-1; TRBD1 matches 7 bases. Germline loops: CDR1 SQVTM, CDR2 ANQGSEA. The CDR3 contains 13 residues. CDR3 residues: CSVEVTGDTEAFF. In DNA form, the CDR3 reads TGCAGCGTGGAAGTAACAGGGGACACTGAAGCTTTCTTT. Combining the CDR3 with reference TRBV29-1 and TRBJ1-1 gives the whole variable domain SAVISQKPSRDICQRGTSLTIQCQVDSQVTMMFWYRQQPGQSLTLIATANQGSEATYESGFVIDKFPISRPNLTFSTLTVSNMSPEDSSIYLCSVEVTGDTEAFFGQGTRLTVV.

The chain joins TRBV6-5 to TRBJ1-3; no firm D call. Germline CDR1 MNHEY, CDR2 SVGAGI. Trimming cost V 11 bases and J 1 base, with 15 bases left between them. This CDR3 region has 14 residues. CDR3: CAARRSGSGNTIYF. The DNA of the CDR3 is TGTGCCGCCAGGAGGAGCGGGTCTGGAAACACCATATATTTT.